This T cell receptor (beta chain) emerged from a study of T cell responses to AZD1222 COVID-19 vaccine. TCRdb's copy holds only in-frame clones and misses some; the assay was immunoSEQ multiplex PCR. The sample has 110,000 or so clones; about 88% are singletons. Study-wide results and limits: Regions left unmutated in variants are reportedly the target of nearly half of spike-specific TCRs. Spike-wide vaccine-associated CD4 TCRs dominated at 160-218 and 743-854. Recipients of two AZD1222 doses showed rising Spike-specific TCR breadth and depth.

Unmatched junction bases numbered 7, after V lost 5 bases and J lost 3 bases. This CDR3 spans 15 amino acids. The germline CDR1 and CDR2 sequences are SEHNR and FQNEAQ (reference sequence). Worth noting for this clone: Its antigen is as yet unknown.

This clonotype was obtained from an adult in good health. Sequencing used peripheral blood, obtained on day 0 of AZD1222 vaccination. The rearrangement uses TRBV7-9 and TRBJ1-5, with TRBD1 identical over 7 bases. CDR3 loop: CASSTTGAPNQPQHF. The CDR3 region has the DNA TGTGCCAGCAGCACCACAGGGGCCCCCAATCAGCCCCAGCATTTT.